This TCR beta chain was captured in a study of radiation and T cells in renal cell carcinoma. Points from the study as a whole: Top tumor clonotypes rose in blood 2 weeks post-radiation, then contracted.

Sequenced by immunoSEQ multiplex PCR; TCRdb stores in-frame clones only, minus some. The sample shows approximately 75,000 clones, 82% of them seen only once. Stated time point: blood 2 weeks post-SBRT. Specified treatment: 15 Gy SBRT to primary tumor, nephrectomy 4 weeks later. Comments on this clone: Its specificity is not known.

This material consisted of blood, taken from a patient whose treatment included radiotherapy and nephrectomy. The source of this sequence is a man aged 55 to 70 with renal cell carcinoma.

Here the CDR3 DNA reads TGTGCCAGCAGCTTCGCTAGCGGTTACTACAATGAGCAGTTCTTC. Its translation is CASSFASGYYNEQFF. The chain has TRBV7-9 and TRBJ2-1, with 7 bases identical to TRBD2. The CDR3 length is 15 residues. Trimming cost V 3 bases and J 3 bases; bases outside gene matches: 5. Germline V CDR1 and CDR2: SEHNR, FQNEAQ (reference sequence).